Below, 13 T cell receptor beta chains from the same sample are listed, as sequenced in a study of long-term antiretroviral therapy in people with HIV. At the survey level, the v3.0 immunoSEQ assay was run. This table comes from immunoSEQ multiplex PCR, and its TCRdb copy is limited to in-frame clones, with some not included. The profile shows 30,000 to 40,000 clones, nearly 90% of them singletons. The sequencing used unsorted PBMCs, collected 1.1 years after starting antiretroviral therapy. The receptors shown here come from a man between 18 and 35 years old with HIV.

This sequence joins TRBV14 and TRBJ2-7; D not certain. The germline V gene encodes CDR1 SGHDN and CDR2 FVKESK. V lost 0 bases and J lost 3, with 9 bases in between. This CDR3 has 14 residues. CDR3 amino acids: CASSQDIGFYEQYF. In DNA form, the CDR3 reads TGTGCCAGCAGCCAAGATATCGGTTTCTACGAGCAGTACTTC.

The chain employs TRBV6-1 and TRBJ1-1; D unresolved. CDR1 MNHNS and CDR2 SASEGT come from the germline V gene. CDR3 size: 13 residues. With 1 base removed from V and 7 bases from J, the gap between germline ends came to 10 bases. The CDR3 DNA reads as TGTGCCAGCAGTGAAGGGGCAGAAGGTGAAGCTTTCTTT. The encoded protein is CASSEGAEGEAFF.

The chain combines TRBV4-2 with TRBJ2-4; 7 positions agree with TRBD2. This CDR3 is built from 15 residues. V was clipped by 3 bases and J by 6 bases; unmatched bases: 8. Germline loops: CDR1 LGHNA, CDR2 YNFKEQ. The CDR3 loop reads CASSQEGRDTNIQYF. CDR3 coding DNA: TGTGCCAGCAGCCAGGAAGGGAGGGATACAAACATTCAGTACTTC.

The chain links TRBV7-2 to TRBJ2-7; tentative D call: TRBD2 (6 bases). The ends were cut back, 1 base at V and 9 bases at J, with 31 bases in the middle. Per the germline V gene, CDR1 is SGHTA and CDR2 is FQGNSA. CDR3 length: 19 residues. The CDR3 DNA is TGTGCCAGCAGCTTAGTGTGGGCAAACTACGGGACTCAGCCTACGGGGCAGTACTTC. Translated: CASSLVWANYGTQPTGQYF. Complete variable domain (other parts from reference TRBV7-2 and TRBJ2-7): GAGVSQSPSNKVTEKGKDVELRCDPISGHTALYWYRQSLGQGLEFLIYFQGNSAPDKSGLPSDRFSAERTGGSVSTLTIQRTQQEDSAVYLCASSLVWANYGTQPTGQYFGPGTRLTVT.

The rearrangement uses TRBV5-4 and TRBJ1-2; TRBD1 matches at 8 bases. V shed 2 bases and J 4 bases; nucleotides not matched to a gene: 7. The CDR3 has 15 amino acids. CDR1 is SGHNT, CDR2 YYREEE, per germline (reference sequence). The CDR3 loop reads CASSFGDRGIYGYTF. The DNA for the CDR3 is TGTGCCAGCAGCTTTGGTGACAGGGGTATCTATGGCTACACCTTC.

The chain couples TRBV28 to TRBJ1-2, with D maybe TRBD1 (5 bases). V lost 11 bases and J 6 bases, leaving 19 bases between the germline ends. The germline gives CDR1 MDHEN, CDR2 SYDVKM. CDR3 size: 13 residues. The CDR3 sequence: CAVSNLNRHGYTF. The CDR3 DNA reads TGTGCCGTCTCCAACCTCAACAGGCATGGCTACACCTTC.

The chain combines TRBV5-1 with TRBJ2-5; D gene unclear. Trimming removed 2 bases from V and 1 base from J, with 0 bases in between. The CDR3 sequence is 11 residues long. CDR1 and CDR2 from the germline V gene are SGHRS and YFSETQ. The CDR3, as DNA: TGCGCCAGCAGCTTCCAAGAGACCCAGTACTTC. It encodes CASSFQETQYF.

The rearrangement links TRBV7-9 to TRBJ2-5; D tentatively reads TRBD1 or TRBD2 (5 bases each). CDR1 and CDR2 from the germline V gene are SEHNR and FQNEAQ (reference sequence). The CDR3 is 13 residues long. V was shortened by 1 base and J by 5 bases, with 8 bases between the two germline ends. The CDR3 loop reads CASSLEWGETQYF. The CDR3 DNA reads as TGTGCCAGCAGCTTAGAGTGGGGGGAGACCCAGTACTTC.

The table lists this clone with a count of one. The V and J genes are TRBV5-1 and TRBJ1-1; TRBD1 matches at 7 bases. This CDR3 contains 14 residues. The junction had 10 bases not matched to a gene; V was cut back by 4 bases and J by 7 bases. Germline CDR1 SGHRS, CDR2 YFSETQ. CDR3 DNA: TGCGCCAGCAGCCTAGTTACAGGGGCCGATGAAGCTTTCTTT. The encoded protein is CASSLVTGADEAFF.

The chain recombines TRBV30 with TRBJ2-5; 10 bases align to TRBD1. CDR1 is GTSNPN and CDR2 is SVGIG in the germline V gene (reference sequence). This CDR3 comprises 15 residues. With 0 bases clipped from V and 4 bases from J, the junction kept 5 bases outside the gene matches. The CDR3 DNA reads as TGTGCCTGGAGTGTACGGGGACAGGGGTCAGAGACCCAGTACTTC. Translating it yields CAWSVRGQGSETQYF.

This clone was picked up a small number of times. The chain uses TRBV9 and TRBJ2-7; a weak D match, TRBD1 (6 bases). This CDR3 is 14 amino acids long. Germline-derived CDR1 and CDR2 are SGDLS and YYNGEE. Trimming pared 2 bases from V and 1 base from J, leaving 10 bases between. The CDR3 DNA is TGTGCCAGCAGCGTCGGGACAACTTCCTACGAGCAGTACTTC. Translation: CASSVGTTSYEQYF.

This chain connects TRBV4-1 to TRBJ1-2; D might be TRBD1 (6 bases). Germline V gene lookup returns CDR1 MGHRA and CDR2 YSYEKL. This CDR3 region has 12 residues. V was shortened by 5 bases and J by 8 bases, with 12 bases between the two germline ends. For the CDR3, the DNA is TGCGCCAGCAGCTCAGGAGGGGGGGGCTACACCTTC. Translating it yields CASSSGGGGYTF.

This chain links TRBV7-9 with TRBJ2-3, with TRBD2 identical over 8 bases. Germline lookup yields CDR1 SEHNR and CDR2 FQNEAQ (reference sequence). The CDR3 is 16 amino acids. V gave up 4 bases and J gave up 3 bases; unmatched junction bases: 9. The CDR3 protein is CASSSPERGITDTQYF. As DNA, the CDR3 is TGTGCCAGCAGCTCCCCTGAGCGGGGGATAACAGATACGCAGTATTTT.